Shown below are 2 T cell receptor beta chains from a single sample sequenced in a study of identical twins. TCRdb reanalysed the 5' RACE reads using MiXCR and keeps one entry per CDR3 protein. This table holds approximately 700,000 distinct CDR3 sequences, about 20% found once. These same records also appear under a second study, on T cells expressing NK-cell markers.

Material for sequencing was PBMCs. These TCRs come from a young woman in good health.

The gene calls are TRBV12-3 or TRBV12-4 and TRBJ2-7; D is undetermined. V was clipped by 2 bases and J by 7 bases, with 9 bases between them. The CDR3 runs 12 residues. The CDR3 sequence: CASSLTPLEQYF. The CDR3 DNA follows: TGTGCCAGCAGTTTAACGCCCCTTGAGCAGTACTTC.

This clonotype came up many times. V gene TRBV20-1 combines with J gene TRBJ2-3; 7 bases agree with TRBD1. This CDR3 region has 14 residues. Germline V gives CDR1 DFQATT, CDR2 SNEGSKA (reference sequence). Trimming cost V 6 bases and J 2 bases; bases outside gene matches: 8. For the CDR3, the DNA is TGCAGTGCAGTAACAGGGGACGCCACAGATACGCAGTATTTT. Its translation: CSAVTGDATDTQYF.